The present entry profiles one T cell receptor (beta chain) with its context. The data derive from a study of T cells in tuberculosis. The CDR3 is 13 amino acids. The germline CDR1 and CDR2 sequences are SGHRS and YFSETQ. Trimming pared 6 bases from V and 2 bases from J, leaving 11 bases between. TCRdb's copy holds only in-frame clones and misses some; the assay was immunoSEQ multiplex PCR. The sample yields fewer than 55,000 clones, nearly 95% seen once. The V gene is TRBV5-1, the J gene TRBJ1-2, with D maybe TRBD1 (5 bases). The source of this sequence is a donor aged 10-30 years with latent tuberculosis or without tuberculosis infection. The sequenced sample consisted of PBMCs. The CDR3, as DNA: TGCGCCAGCAAGTTGGAGGGGAACTATGGCTACACCTTC. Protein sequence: CASKLEGNYGYTF.